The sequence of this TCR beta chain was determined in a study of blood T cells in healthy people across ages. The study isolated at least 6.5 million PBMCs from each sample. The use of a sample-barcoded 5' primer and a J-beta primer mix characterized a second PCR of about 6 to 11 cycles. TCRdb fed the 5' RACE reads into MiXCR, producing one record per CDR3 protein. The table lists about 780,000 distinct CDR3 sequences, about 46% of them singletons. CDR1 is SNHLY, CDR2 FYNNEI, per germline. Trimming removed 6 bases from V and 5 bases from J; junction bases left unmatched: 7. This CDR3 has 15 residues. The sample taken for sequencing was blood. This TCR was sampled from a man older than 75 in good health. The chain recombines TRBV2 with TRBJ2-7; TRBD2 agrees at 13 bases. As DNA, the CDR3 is TGTGCCAGCAGCCCTCAGACTAGCGGGGGGAACGAGCAGTACTTC. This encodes CASSPQTSGGNEQYF.